One TCR beta chain is described in this entry. The target antigen is unknown. The sample belongs to a study of shared clonotypes between healthy human individuals. Points from the study as a whole: Researchers sampled only blood; tissue repertoires likely differ.

Sequencing was performed with immunoSEQ multiplex PCR; in TCRdb, only in-frame clones are kept and a portion is missing. This table has some 2,000,000 clones, 95% appearing once. Per germline, CDR1 MNHEY and CDR2 SVGAGI. V lost 5 bases and J 2 bases, leaving 8 bases between the germline ends. The CDR3 sequence is 13 residues long. The receptor was isolated from a man younger than 35 in good health. The J gene is TRBJ2-3, the V gene TRBV6-5, with a possible D match to TRBD2 (6 bases). The sample was naive CD4+ T cells sorted from blood. Subset defined: CD45RA+ positively selected. The CDR3 coding sequence is TGTGCCAGCAGTAGGGACTTCACAGATACGCAGTATTTT. Translated, it gives CASSRDFTDTQYF.